This T cell receptor beta chain is from a study of regulatory T cells in long-lasting Graves disease. CDR3-region Arm-PCR and iRepertoire HTBI primers produced the TCR beta libraries. Original processing notes: Gene usage covered 62 TRBV and about 15 TRBJ segments. TCRdb reprocessed the multiplex PCR reads via MiXCR and lists one record per CDR3 protein. The authors' filters were not applied to this entry. The repertoire holds approximately 540,000 distinct CDR3 sequences, with 12% as singletons. Sample time point: newly diagnosed GD, antithyroid drugs for less than 3 months. RNA from PBMCs was the source of the TCR library. This clonotype has at least ten counts. This sample also appeared in a second study, on T cells in Graves' hyperthyroidism and ophthalmopathy. Per that paper: Clinical symptoms, serum thyroxine and TRAb, thyroid ultrasound and orbital computed tomography were used for the diagnoses. First-round RT-PCR with HTBI primers amplified the TCR CDR3 region.

Sample: peripheral blood mononuclear cells (PBMCs), taken at new diagnosis, from a patient treated with antithyroid drugs. This TCR was recovered from a woman aged 25 to 39 with Graves disease.

CDR3 DNA: TGTGCCAGCACGGGGGGGGGGTCCTACGAGCAGTACTTC. Encoded protein: CASTGGGSYEQYF. The gene calls are TRBV28 and TRBJ2-7; 8 bases are shared with TRBD2. CDR1 is MDHEN and CDR2 is SYDVKM in the germline V gene. The junction had 3 bases not matched to a gene; V was cut back by 7 bases and J by 1 base. This CDR3 has 13 amino acids.